These T cell receptor beta chains were read from a single sample in a study of T cells after yellow fever vaccination. In TCRdb, the 5' RACE reads were re-called with MiXCR into one record per CDR3 protein. Altogether around 530,000 distinct CDR3 sequences are present, about 15% being singletons, with the ten largest covering roughly 17%. Specimen: PBMCs, collected 4 to 6 days after the first yellow fever vaccination. The receptors shown here come from a young man who received the YFV17D yellow fever vaccine. Each CDR3 is given with its conserved first and last residue. Size values are once, few and many counts, or a class for expanded clones, and some rows have none.

j_gene	v_gene	abundance	CDR3aa
TRBJ2-1	TRBV5-6	-	CASSLATDRGDEQFF
TRBJ2-1	TRBV7-9	-	CASSWNRGWYNEQFF
TRBJ1-5	TRBV12-3/TRBV12-4	few	CASSLRRGPQHF
TRBJ2-2	TRBV28	-	CASKTGGGSGELFF
TRBJ2-1	TRBV5-1	-	CASSLALAGRYNEQFF
TRBJ1-5	TRBV20-1	-	CSARERIKYGPQHF
TRBJ1-2	TRBV24-1	many	CATSDQQGRGYTF
TRBJ2-5	TRBV9	many	CASSPGTTQETQYF
TRBJ2-5	TRBV29-1	few	CSVGVGGQLGLAPSQYF
TRBJ2-3	TRBV11-2	few	CASSFRTGVDTQYF
TRBJ1-3	TRBV12-3/TRBV12-4	many	CASSPGTGFFTIYF
TRBJ1-1	TRBV9	-	CASRRSAMNTEAFF
TRBJ2-1	TRBV5-5	few	CASSFSGGYLGEQFF
TRBJ2-1	TRBV7-9	many	CASSLSGGVDEQFF
TRBJ2-7	TRBV6-5	-	CASSYDPGSSYEQYF
TRBJ2-5	TRBV5-1	few	CASGKGSGQETQYF
TRBJ2-7	TRBV10-1	-	CASSKRDRGEQYF
TRBJ2-7	TRBV20-1	-	CSASFMTSGGEQYF
TRBJ1-6	TRBV3-1	-	CASSQDQEPATTNSPLHF
TRBJ2-2	TRBV5-1	many	CASSLGVLNTGELFF
TRBJ1-4	TRBV5-1	few	CASSLDSYNEKLFF
TRBJ1-6	TRBV28	-	CASGGTGEALDSPLHF
TRBJ2-2	TRBV30	-	CAWRGGTFTGELFF
TRBJ1-1	TRBV7-9	-	CASSLGGQYMNTEAFF
TRBJ1-1	TRBV7-4	few	CASSCRDKGVWNTEAFF
TRBJ2-7	TRBV6-6	-	CASRGGEQYF
TRBJ1-3	TRBV11-3	-	CASSLGSANTIYF
TRBJ2-5	TRBV20-1	many	CSARSGLDRETQYF
TRBJ1-1	TRBV12-3/TRBV12-4	few	CASSLFYSLNTEAFF
TRBJ1-1	TRBV5-1	-	CASSLQGVRNTEAFF
TRBJ2-2	TRBV23-1	few	CASSHGTGRPGELFF
TRBJ2-3	TRBV20-1	many	CSAPPGFTDTQYF
TRBJ1-1	TRBV20-1	-	CSARDVGGGNTEAFF
TRBJ2-1	TRBV3-1	-	CASSGWGVPNEQFF
TRBJ2-5	TRBV28	many	CASSLFGAGETQYF
TRBJ2-5	TRBV5-5	-	CASSSNPMGETQYF
TRBJ2-3	TRBV11-2	few	CASSLDDGGAQYF